This entry describes one TCR beta chain. TCRdb analysed the 5' RACE reads with MiXCR anew, one entry per CDR3 protein. The sample contains fewer than 75,000 distinct CDR3 sequences, roughly 4.8% of which appear only once. The CDR3 totals 14 residues. V dropped 0 bases and J dropped 3 bases, with 9 bases sitting between them. CDR1 MNHEY and CDR2 SVGEGT come from the germline V gene. This record belongs to a study of neurological immune-mediated disorders. V gene TRBV6-2 or TRBV6-3 combines with J gene TRBJ2-7; D call uncertain. What was sequenced was PBMCs. The source is a man younger than 45 with multiple sclerosis. CDR3 amino acids: CASSYSDLVYEQYF. The CDR3 nucleotides read TGTGCCAGCAGTTACTCGGATTTGGTCTACGAGCAGTACTTC.